These T cell receptor beta chains were read from a single sample in a study of control samples from healthy donors and cancer patients. Sequencing used immunoSEQ multiplex PCR; TCRdb keeps in-frame clones, though not all of them. Found here are 95,000 to 150,000 clones, about 89% of them singletons; the top ten hold less than 40%. Sequencing was performed on blood. These receptors all come from a man between 45 and 60 years old in good health. CDR3s include the opening cysteine and the closing phenylalanine or tryptophan. Fields, in order: J gene, D gene, V gene, clone size, CDR3 DNA, CDR3 protein. D genes are given only for firm matches. For some rows the clone size is stated as once, few or many, or as a class when expanded; others skip it.

TRBJ2-1 NA TRBV4-3 NA TGCGCCAGCAGCCAAGATTTAGTCGCCGAGGGCTTCTACAATGAGCAGTTCTTC CASSQDLVAEGFYNEQFF
TRBJ2-7 TRBD1 TRBV5-1 once TGCGCCAGCAGAGTACCGGGACAGGGTCTTCGCGAGCAGTACTTC CASRVPGQGLREQYF
TRBJ2-1 TRBD2 TRBV27 NA TGTGCCAGCAGTTTCGCCTTAGCGGGGGGGTACAATGAGCAGTTCTTC CASSFALAGGYNEQFF
TRBJ2-7 NA TRBV9 NA TGTGCCAGCAGCGTAGCGGCTGTTAGCTCCTACGAGCAGTACTTC CASSVAAVSSYEQYF
TRBJ2-7 NA TRBV4-3 NA TGCGCCAGCAGCCAAGAGAACAGGGGAGGTTACGAGCAGTACTTC CASSQENRGGYEQYF
TRBJ1-1 TRBD1 TRBV7-2 few TGTGCCAGCAGCCTCCGGACAGGGGAGGCTTTCTTT CASSLRTGEAFF
TRBJ2-7 TRBD1 TRBV19 NA TGTGCCAGTAGTACCGCCGGGACAGGGACCTACGAGCAGTACTTC CASSTAGTGTYEQYF
TRBJ2-5 TRBD1 TRBV29-1 NA TGCAGCGTTGAAGGAACAGGGGAAGAGACCCAGTACTTC CSVEGTGEETQYF
TRBJ1-2 TRBD1 TRBV6-4 few TGTGCCAGCAGTGAGGGTGAGGGACAGCCCTATGGCTACACCTTC CASSEGEGQPYGYTF
TRBJ2-2 TRBD1 TRBV19 NA TGTGCCAGCCACAGGGGGCGAAGGTCCGGGGAGCTGTTTTTT CASHRGRRSGELFF
TRBJ1-2 NA TRBV27 NA TGTGCCAGCACTCGAGGGGGGGCTAACTATGGCTACACCTTC CASTRGGANYGYTF
TRBJ2-5 NA TRBV7-2 NA TGTGCCAGCAGCCTCGGGACGGGAGAGACCCAGTACTTC CASSLGTGETQYF
TRBJ1-5 NA TRBV7-8 NA TGTGCCAGCAGCTTAGGGGGAGGGGGGCAGCCCCAGCATTTT CASSLGGGGQPQHF
TRBJ1-1 NA TRBV11-2 NA TGTGCCAGCAGCTTAGCTCCGCAGGGTAGGTCTTTCTTT CASSLAPQGRSFF
TRBJ1-1 NA TRBV18 NA TGTGCCAGCTCACCACAGGGTACTGAAGCTTTCTTT CASSPQGTEAFF
TRBJ2-5 NA TRBV27 NA TGTGCCAGCAGTTTATACCGGGCGCAAGAGACCCAGTACTTC CASSLYRAQETQYF
TRBJ2-7 TRBD1 TRBV5-5 NA TGTGCCAGCAGCTTCACAGGGGGCACTTCCTACGAGCAGTACTTC CASSFTGGTSYEQYF
TRBJ1-5 NA TRBV19 NA TGTGCCAGTAGTGTGATAGATAGCAATCAGCCCCAGCATTTT CASSVIDSNQPQHF
TRBJ2-5 TRBD2 TRBV5-1 NA TGCGCCAGCAGCTTAACTAGCGGGGGGCCGGGAGAGACCCAGTACTTC CASSLTSGGPGETQYF
TRBJ2-3 TRBD2 TRBV5-1 NA TGCGCCAGCAGCTTGAGGGCTAGCGGTGGCACAGATACGCAGTATTTT CASSLRASGGTDTQYF
TRBJ2-5 TRBD2 TRBV5-1 NA TGCGCCAGCAGCCTCCTACTAGCGAGCGAAGAGACCCAGTACTTC CASSLLLASEETQYF
TRBJ1-1 NA TRBV12-3/TRBV12-4 NA TGTGCCAGCAGTCCCTACGGGAACACTGAAGCTTTCTTT CASSPYGNTEAFF
TRBJ2-3 TRBD2 TRBV14 once TGTGCCAGCAGCCCCCGACTAGCTGCAGATACGCAGTATTTT CASSPRLAADTQYF
TRBJ1-2 NA TRBV9 NA TGTGCCAGCAGCGTTACGGGGACCGCTAACTATGGCTACACCTTC CASSVTGTANYGYTF
TRBJ2-7 NA TRBV29-1 NA TGCAGCGTTGAAGTTGCGGCAGGGAAGTACTTC CSVEVAAGKYF
TRBJ1-1 NA TRBV6-2/TRBV6-3 NA TGTGCCAGCAGTTACAGGGGGTCGAGGACTGAAGCTTTCTTT CASSYRGSRTEAFF
TRBJ2-3 TRBD1 TRBV7-8 NA TGTGCCAGCAGCTACCGGGACAGGGGTGGCACAGATACGCAGTATTTT CASSYRDRGGTDTQYF
TRBJ2-1 NA TRBV6-5 NA TGTGCCAGCAGTTACAAGGTTGATTTAGAGCAGTTCTTC CASSYKVDLEQFF
TRBJ1-1 TRBD1 TRBV7-8 once TGTGCCAGCAGCTTTCCCCAGGGGGTGAACACTGAAGCTTTCTTT CASSFPQGVNTEAFF
TRBJ2-7 TRBD1 TRBV28 once TGTGCCAGCGGTCTCCATGGACAGGGGAGAGGGCAGTACTTC CASGLHGQGRGQYF
TRBJ1-2 TRBD1 TRBV10-2 NA TGCGCCAGCAGTGAGTCCCCCCCAGGGGGCAATGGCTACACCTTC CASSESPPGGNGYTF
TRBJ1-5 TRBD1 TRBV6-4 NA TGTGCCAGCAGTGAAACAGGGGGCTCGGGTCAGCCCCAGCATTTT CASSETGGSGQPQHF
TRBJ1-2 NA TRBV5-1 NA TGCGCCAGCAGCTTGGGGGCGGGGGTGAGGGGCTACACCTTC CASSLGAGVRGYTF
TRBJ1-1 NA TRBV6-4 once TGTGCCAGCAGTGACCCTACCCAGGGATCTGAAGCTTTCTTT CASSDPTQGSEAFF
TRBJ2-3 TRBD1 TRBV4-1 NA TGCGCCAGCAGCCAGGTTACAGGGGAAGCAGATACGCAGTATTTT CASSQVTGEADTQYF
TRBJ1-2 NA TRBV19 NA TGTGCCAGTAGTGACTCGTTATACCCTAACTATGGCTACACCTTC CASSDSLYPNYGYTF
TRBJ1-2 NA TRBV7-7 NA TGTGCCAGCAGCTTAACCCCGACCGGGTCTAACTATGGCTACACCTTC CASSLTPTGSNYGYTF
TRBJ1-1 NA TRBV10-3 NA TGTGCCATCAGTGAGAGGGTTACTGAAGCTTTCTTT CAISERVTEAFF
TRBJ2-2 TRBD2 TRBV30 NA TGTGCCTGGAGGGGACTAGCGGGCCGCACCGGGGAGCTGTTTTTT CAWRGLAGRTGELFF
TRBJ2-1 NA TRBV12-3/TRBV12-4 NA TGTGCCAGCAGCTATAATAATGAGCAGTTCTTC CASSYNNEQFF
TRBJ2-5 TRBD2 TRBV5-1 NA TGCGCCAGCAGCTCCCCACAACTAGCGGGGCAGGAGACCCAGTACTTC CASSSPQLAGQETQYF
TRBJ2-7 TRBD1 TRBV14 NA TGTGCCAGCAGCAGATGGGTGTCGGACAGGGACTACGAGCAGTACTTC CASSRWVSDRDYEQYF
TRBJ1-6 NA TRBV10-3 NA TGTGCCATCAGTGAGTCACCGGATTCACCCCTCCACTTT CAISESPDSPLHF
TRBJ1-5 TRBD1 TRBV19 NA TGTGCCACCCGACAGGGTGGCCAGCCCCAGCATTTT CATRQGGQPQHF
TRBJ1-4 NA TRBV7-6 NA TGTGCCAGCAGCCCGGGCGGGGGGTTTAATGAAAAACTGTTTTTT CASSPGGGFNEKLFF
TRBJ1-2 TRBD1 TRBV14 NA TGTGCCAGCAGCCAAGGGGCGGACAGGCGCTACACCTTC CASSQGADRRYTF
TRBJ2-7 TRBD2 TRBV6-5 NA TGTGCCAGCAGTTACTCGCTAGCGGCCTTCGGCGAGCAGTACTTC CASSYSLAAFGEQYF
TRBJ2-7 NA TRBV5-8 NA TGTGCCAGCAGCTGGACAGCTTCCTACGAGCAGTACTTC CASSWTASYEQYF
TRBJ2-7 NA TRBV2 NA TGTGCCAGCGGGCCGCAGCCCTACGAGCAGTACTTC CASGPQPYEQYF
TRBJ2-3 TRBD2 TRBV27 NA TGTGCCAGCAGTCTGGGACTAGCGGGGGGTAGCACAGATACGCAGTATTTT CASSLGLAGGSTDTQYF
TRBJ1-5 TRBD1 TRBV6-5 NA TGTGCCAGCTCACGGGGACAGGGGCGGAATCAGCCCCAGCATTTT CASSRGQGRNQPQHF
TRBJ2-6 TRBD1 TRBV19 NA TGTGCCAGTTTTCCTGGGACAGCAGGCTCTGGGGCCAACGTCCTGACTTTC CASFPGTAGSGANVLTF
TRBJ2-7 NA TRBV4-3 NA TGCGCCAGCAGCCACTTGACAGAAAACTCCTACGAGCAGTACTTC CASSHLTENSYEQYF
TRBJ2-1 NA TRBV2 NA TGTGCCAGCAGTGGGCAGACTAACAATGAGCAGTTCTTC CASSGQTNNEQFF
TRBJ2-5 TRBD2 TRBV4-1 once TGCGCCAGCAGCACTATAGCGGGGGCCCAAGAGACCCAGTACTTC CASSTIAGAQETQYF
TRBJ2-2 NA TRBV27 NA TGTGCCAGCAGTTTGCGGGGGCCCGGCAACACCGGGGAGCTGTTTTTT CASSLRGPGNTGELFF
TRBJ2-2 NA TRBV9 NA TGTGCCAGCAGCGTGGAAGAAAACACCGGGGAGCTGTTTTTT CASSVEENTGELFF